This T cell receptor (beta chain) emerged from a study of T cells in Graves' hyperthyroidism and ophthalmopathy. V was pared by 6 bases and J by 4 bases, with 6 bases of the junction left unmatched. The CDR3 contains 14 residues. Germline V lookup: CDR1 LNHDA, CDR2 SQIVND (reference sequence). A patient was excluded if there was uncontrolled infection, other autoimmune disease, pregnancy or lactation. What was amplified from RNA transcripts were TCR beta CDR3 regions. An initial round of RT-PCR targeting the TCR CDR3 relied on the HTBI primer set. Each CDR3 protein gets one entry after TCRdb re-called the multiplex PCR reads with MiXCR. The sample includes roughly 500,000 distinct CDR3 sequences, more than 45% of them seen just once.

Sequenced material: peripheral blood or thyroid tissue (not recorded which). This receptor was identified in an adult woman with Graves' disease, either hyperthyroidism or ophthalmopathy (not recorded which). This chain uses TRBV19 with TRBJ1-2; TRBD1 matches 9 bases. CDR3 nucleotides: TGTGCCAGTAGCCCTAGGGACAGGGCCTATGGCTACACCTTC. This encodes CASSPRDRAYGYTF.